This TCR beta chain was identified in a study of blood T cell repertoires in COVID-19 (dated by TCRdb to about 2020). With regard to the full study: Samples covering the acute and convalescent phases of COVID-19 were provided by collaborators in the United States, Italy and Spain. The material from the prospective study consisted of cDNA or gDNA derived from T cells, B-cell-depleted T cells, or PBMCs. Deeply sampled blood TCRbeta repertoires from subjects exposed to, actively infected with, or recovered from COVID-19 were included in the dataset. The repertoires were released in a freely available public database intended as a resource for research on the immune response to SARS-CoV-2. The samples were drawn from the first 160 participants of the ongoing ImmuneRACE study and from more than 1,000 subjects provided by 6 global collaborators. Nearly every sample came with metadata listing a de-identified subject ID, COVID-19 status, age in years and sex. HLA class I and class II types, where available, came from metadata supplied by the sample provider rather than from assay-based typing.

Collaborating institutions collected whole blood in K2EDTA tubes following their own protocols. For TCRbeta analysis, collaborators shipped samples as frozen whole blood, isolated PBMCs, or DNA extracted from either of those sample types. As concerns this clone: Its antigen has not been determined. Nothing much larger sits one base from this clone, and base qualities are not available.

The paper's findings and limits, for the study overall: The amount of clinical and demographic metadata varied by source and participant and was provided uncurated.

CDR1 and CDR2, per the germline V gene, are SGHRS and YFSETQ. The CDR3 measures 15 amino acids from cysteine to phenylalanine. CDR3 DNA is the only sequence kept; it has 45 bases, read in frame from the first base. Trimming leaves V shorter by 3 bases and J shorter by 8 bases, with the junction holding 8 bases beyond the gene matches. TCRbeta CDR3 regions were amplified from genomic DNA by means of the immunoSEQ Assay, a bias-controlled multiplex PCR. The original pipeline was this. Within the assay, amplification of reference gene primers was used to estimate how many nucleated cells each sample contained. To quantify the absolute abundance of each unique TCRbeta CDR3 rearrangement, sequence reads were collapsed and filtered. Productive Simpson clonality was computed per sample as the square root of Simpson's diversity index over productive rearrangements. Imported from immuneACCESS, the table was reduced by TCRdb to in-frame sequences with V and J called. These copies leave out some clones; in studies compared against another copy, an unresolved V gene accounts for under half, and the cause of the remainder is not known. The V and J calls and the clone size are those of that table, but D and trimming were determined from the DNA. For this sample there are 150,000 or so clones; over 80% appear just once. Around 1.4% of the sample goes to the ten largest clones.

Specimen: peripheral blood. Here the chain combines TRBV5-1 and TRBJ1-4; 9 middle bases align to TRBD1. This TCR was sampled from a woman aged 45-65 years with acute or convalescent COVID-19. The CDR3 loop reads CASSSGQGRREKLFF. At the DNA level, the sequence is TGCGCCAGCAGCTCAGGACAGGGGCGAAGGGAAAAACTGTTTTTT. Where the CDR3 stops, the reference TRBV5-1 and TRBJ1-4 genes take over; the full variable domain is KAGVTQTPRYLIKTRGQQVTLSCSPISGHRSVSWYQQTPGQGLQFLFEYFSETQRNKGNFPGRFSGRQFSNSRSEMNVSTLELGDSALYLCASSSGQGRREKLFFGSGTQLSVL.